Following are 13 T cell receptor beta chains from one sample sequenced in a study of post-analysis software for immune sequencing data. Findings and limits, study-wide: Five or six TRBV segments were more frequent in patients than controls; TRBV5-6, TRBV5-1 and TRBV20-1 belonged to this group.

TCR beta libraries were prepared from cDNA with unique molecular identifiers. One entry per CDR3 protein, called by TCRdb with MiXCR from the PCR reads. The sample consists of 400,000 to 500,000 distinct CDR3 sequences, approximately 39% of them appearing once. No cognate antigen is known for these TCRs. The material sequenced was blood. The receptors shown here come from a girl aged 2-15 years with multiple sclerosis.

CDR3 sequence: CASRRDFSSYEQYF. In DNA form, the CDR3 reads TGCGCCAGCAGACGGGACTTTAGCTCCTACGAGCAGTACTTC. The chain joins TRBV5-1 to TRBJ2-7; possible D gene TRBD2, 6 bases. The V and J ends lost 5 bases and 0 bases respectively, with 12 bases between them. Germline loops: CDR1 SGHRS, CDR2 YFSETQ. The CDR3 totals 14 residues.

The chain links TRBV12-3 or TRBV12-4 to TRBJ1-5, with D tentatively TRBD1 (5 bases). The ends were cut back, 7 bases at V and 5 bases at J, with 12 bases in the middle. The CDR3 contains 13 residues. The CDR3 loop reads CASTSQGYQPQHF. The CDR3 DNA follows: TGTGCCAGCACCTCCCAGGGTTATCAGCCCCAGCATTTT.

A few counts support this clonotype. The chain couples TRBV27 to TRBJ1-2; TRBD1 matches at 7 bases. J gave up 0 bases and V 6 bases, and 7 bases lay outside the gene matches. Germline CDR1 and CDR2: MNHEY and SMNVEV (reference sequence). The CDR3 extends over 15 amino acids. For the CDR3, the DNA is TGTGCCAGCAGATTGACAGGGCCAGCTAACTATGGCTACACCTTC. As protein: CASRLTGPANYGYTF.

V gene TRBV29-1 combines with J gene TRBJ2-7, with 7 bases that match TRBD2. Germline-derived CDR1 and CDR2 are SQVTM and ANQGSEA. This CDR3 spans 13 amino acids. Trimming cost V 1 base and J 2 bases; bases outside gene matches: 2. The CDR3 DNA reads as TGCAGCGTTGAAGTGGGGGGGGCCTACGAGCAGTACTTC. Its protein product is CSVEVGGAYEQYF.

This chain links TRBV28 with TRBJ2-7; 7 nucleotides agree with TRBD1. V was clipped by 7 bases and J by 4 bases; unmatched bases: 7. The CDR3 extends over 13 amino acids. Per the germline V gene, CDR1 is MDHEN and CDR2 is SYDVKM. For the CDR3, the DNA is TGTGCCAGCACTACAGGGGATCTATACGAGCAGTACTTC. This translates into CASTTGDLYEQYF.

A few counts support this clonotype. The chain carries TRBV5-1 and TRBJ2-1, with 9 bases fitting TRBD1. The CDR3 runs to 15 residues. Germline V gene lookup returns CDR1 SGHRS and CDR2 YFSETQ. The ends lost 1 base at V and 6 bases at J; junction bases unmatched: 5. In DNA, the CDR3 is TGCGCCAGCAGCTTGACGGGACAGGGCGTCAATGAGCAGTTCTTC. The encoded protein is CASSLTGQGVNEQFF.

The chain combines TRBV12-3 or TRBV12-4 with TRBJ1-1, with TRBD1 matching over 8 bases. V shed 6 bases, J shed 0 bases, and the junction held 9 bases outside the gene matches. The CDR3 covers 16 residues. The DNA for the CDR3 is TGTGCCAGCAGGGAAAGGCAGGGGGCCATGAACACTGAAGCTTTCTTT. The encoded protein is CASRERQGAMNTEAFF.

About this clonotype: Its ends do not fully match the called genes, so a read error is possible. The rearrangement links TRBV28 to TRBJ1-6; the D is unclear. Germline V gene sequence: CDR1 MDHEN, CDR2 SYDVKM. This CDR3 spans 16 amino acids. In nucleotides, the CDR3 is TGTGCCAGTTCCGGGCACCCTAGCTCCTATAATTCACCTCTCCACTTT. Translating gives CASSGHPSSYNSPLHF. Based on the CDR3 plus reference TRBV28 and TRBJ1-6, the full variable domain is DVKVTQSSRYLVKRTGEKVFLECVQDMDHENMFWYRQDPGLGLRLIYFSYDVKMKEKGDIPEGYSVSREKKERFSLILESASTNQTSMYLCASSGHPSSYNSPLHFGNGTRLTVT.

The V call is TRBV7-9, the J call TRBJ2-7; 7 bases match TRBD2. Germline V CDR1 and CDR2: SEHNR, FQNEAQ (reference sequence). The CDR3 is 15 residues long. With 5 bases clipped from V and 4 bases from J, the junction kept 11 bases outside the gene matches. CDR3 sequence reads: CASSPLPGGLYEQYF. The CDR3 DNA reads TGTGCCAGCAGCCCGCTCCCGGGGGGTCTGTACGAGCAGTACTTC.

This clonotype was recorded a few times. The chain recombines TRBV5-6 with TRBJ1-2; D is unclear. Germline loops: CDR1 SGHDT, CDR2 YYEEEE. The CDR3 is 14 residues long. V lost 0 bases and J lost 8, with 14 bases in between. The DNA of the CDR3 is TGTGCCAGCAGCTTGGCCGAGACACTCTACGGCTACACCTTC. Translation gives CASSLAETLYGYTF.

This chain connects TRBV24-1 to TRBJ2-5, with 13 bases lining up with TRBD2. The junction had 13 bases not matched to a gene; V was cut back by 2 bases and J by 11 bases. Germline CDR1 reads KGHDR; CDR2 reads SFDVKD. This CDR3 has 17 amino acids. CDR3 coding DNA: TGTGCCACCAGTGATTCGGCGACTAGCGGGGGGAGAAATGAGCAGTACTTC. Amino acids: CATSDSATSGGRNEQYF.

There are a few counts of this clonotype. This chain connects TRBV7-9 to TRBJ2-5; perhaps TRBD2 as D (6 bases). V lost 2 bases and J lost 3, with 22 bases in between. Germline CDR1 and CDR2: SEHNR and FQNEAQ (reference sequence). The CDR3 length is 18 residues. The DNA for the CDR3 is TGTGCCAGCAGCTTAATAGTGATTAGGGACGGGGGAGAAGAGACCCAGTACTTC. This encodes CASSLIVIRDGGEETQYF.

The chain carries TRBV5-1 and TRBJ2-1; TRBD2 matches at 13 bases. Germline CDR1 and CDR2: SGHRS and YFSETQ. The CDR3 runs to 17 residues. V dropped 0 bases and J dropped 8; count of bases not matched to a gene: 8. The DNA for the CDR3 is TGCGCCAGCAGCTTGGTACTAGCGGGAGGGCCTAGGGATGAGCAGTTCTTC. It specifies CASSLVLAGGPRDEQFF. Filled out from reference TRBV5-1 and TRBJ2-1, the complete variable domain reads KAGVTQTPRYLIKTRGQQVTLSCSPISGHRSVSWYQQTPGQGLQFLFEYFSETQRNKGNFPGRFSGRQFSNSRSEMNVSTLELGDSALYLCASSLVLAGGPRDEQFFGPGTRLTVL.